This T cell receptor (beta chain) was captured in a study of molecular identifiers for immune sequencing clone quantification. Study-level results: Clones that had above 20 RNA copies took up over 99% of effector molecules but under 1% in naive cells.

Via MiXCR, TCRdb re-called the PCR reads, giving one row per CDR3 protein. The sample consists of 400,000 to 600,000 distinct CDR3 sequences, about 25% of them appearing once. Naive CD8 sequencing libraries were generated from about 19,000 to 1,100,000 sorted cells, with 10%, 30% or 50% RNA as input. Germline CDR1 LGHNA, CDR2 YNFKEQ. V shed 3 bases, J shed 2 bases, and the junction held 3 bases outside the gene matches. The CDR3 consists of 15 residues. This clonotype occurred many times. What it binds is unknown. This receptor was identified in a human donor in good health. Some libraries in this study had Jurkat cell RNA spiked in. V is TRBV4-2 and J is TRBJ2-7; 11 positions agree with TRBD2. Sequencing input: naive CD8+ T cells from blood, with Jurkat cell RNA spiked in. As for subset: FACS-sorted CD8+CD4-CCR7+CD45RA+ naive T cells. Written as DNA, the CDR3 is TGTGCCAGCAGCCAGGGACTAGCGGAGACCTACGAGCAGTACTTC. The encoded protein is CASSQGLAETYEQYF.